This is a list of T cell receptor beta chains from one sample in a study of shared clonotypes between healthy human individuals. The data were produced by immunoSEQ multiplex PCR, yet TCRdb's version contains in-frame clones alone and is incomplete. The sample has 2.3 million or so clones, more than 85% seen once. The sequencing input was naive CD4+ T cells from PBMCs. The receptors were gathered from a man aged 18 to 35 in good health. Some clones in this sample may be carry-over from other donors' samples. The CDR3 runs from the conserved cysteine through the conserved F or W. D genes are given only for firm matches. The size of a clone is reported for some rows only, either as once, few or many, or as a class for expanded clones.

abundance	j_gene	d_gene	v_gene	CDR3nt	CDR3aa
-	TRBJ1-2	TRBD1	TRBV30	TGTGCCTGGGGGACAGGGTACTATGGCTACACCTTC	CAWGTGYYGYTF
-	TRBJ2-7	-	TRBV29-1	TGCAGCGTTGATATCCCGGGAGATGGTTACGAGCAGTACTTC	CSVDIPGDGYEQYF
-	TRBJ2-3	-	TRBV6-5	TGTGCCAGCAGTCAACGGACGGGCACAGATACGCAGTATTTT	CASSQRTGTDTQYF
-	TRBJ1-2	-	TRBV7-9	TGTGCCAGCAGTGTCAATGGCTACACCTTC	CASSVNGYTF
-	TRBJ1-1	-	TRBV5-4	TGTGCCAGCAGCTTGGAGCAGGGCAGAACTGAAGCTTTCTTT	CASSLEQGRTEAFF
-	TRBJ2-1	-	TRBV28	TGTGCCAGCCTACGGTCAGGGGCATACAATGAGCAGTTCTTC	CASLRSGAYNEQFF
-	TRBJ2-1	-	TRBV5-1	TGCGCCAGCAGCTTGGAGAGATACAATGAGCAGTTCTTC	CASSLERYNEQFF
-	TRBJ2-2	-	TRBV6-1	TGTGCCAGCAGTGTGGGAAGGGGCGGGGAGCTGTTTTTT	CASSVGRGGELFF
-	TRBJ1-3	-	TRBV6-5	TGTGCCAGCAGGGGTTCTGGAAACACCATATATTTT	CASRGSGNTIYF
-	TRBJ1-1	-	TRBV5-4	TGTGCCAGCAGCTTTGGGGGGGCTCGGGCTGAAGCTTTCTTT	CASSFGGARAEAFF
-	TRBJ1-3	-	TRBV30	TGTGCCTGCCCCGGCGGGGAACCTGGAAACACCATATATTTT	CACPGGEPGNTIYF
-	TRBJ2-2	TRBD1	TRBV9	TGTGCCAGCAAAGGGGGGACAGGCGGTAACGGGGAGCTGTTTTTT	CASKGGTGGNGELFF
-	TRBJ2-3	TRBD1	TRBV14	TGTGCCAGCAGCCAGAGACAGGGGGCTGATACGCAGTATTTT	CASSQRQGADTQYF
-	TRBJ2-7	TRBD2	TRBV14	TGTGCCAGCAGCCGAGGGGAGGGAGCGGGATCTATCTACGAGCAGTACTTC	CASSRGEGAGSIYEQYF
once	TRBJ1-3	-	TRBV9	TGTGCCAGCAGCCCAAACTCCGTCCTTCCCTTCATCGGAAACACCATATATTTT	CASSPNSVLPFIGNTIYF
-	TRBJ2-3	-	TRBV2	TGTGCCAGCAGTGAGATCAACACGCAGTATTTT	CASSEINTQYF
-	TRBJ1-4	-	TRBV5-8	TGTGCCAGTAACCTAGACAGGTCTGAAAAACTGTTTTTT	CASNLDRSEKLFF
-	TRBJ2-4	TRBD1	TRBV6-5	TGTGCCAGCAGCCCGCACAGGGGGCTCCAAAACATTCAGTACTTC	CASSPHRGLQNIQYF
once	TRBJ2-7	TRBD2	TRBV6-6	TGTGCCAGCAGTTATCAAGCGGGAGGATTCTACGAGCAGTACTTC	CASSYQAGGFYEQYF
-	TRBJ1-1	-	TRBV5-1	TGCGCCAGCAGCTCCTCCGGGCAAGGTCCGTTGGTAAAAGCTTTCTTT	CASSSSGQGPLVKAFF
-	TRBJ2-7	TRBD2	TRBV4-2	TGTGCCAGCAGCCAAGATCGGACTAGCTCCTACGAGCAGTACTTC	CASSQDRTSSYEQYF
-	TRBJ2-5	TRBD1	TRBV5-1	TGCGCCAGCAGCTTGGCGGGACAGGGAGGGCAAGAGACCCAGTACTTC	CASSLAGQGGQETQYF
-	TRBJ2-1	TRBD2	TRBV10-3	TGTGCCATCAGCCTGGGACTAGCGGGATACAATGAGCAGTTCTTC	CAISLGLAGYNEQFF
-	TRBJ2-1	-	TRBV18	TGTGCCAGCTCACCCGTTTCGGCGGTTGCAGTCAATGAGCAGTTCTTC	CASSPVSAVAVNEQFF
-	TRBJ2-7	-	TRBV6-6	TGTGCCAGCAGTTACTCGAGGGAAAACCTCTCCTACGAGCAGTACTTC	CASSYSRENLSYEQYF
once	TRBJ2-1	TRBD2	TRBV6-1	TGTGCCAGCACACCCGGGACTAGGAATGAGCAGTTCTTC	CASTPGTRNEQFF
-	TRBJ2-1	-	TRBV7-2	TGTGCCAGCAGTCAAAATCCCTACAATGAGCAGTTCTTC	CASSQNPYNEQFF
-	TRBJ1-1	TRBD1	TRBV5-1	TGCGCCAGCAGCTTTACAGGGGTTGGTCTGGACACTGAAGCTTTCTTT	CASSFTGVGLDTEAFF
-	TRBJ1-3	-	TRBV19	TGTGCCAGTAGTATGTCGGGGGCCCGGAACACCATATATTTT	CASSMSGARNTIYF
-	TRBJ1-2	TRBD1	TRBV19	TGTGCCAGTAGCCTTCGGACAGGGCAACCCTATGGCTACACCTTC	CASSLRTGQPYGYTF
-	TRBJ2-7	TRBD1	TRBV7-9	TGTGCCAGCAGCTTAGGGACAGGCCCCTCCTACGAGCAGTACTTC	CASSLGTGPSYEQYF
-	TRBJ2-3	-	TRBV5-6	TGTGCCAGCAGCCGCCAGGCTCGCACAGATACGCAGTATTTT	CASSRQARTDTQYF
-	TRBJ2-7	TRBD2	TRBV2	TGTGCCAGCAGTAAGACTAGCGGGAGGGGCGAGCAGTACTTC	CASSKTSGRGEQYF
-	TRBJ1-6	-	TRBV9	TGTGCCAGCAGCGTAGCCGGGAATTCACCCCTCCACTTT	CASSVAGNSPLHF
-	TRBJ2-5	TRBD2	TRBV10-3	TGTGCCATCAGGCGGGAGCAAGAGACCCAGTACTTC	CAIRREQETQYF
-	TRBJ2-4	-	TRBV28	TGTGCCAGCAGTTTAAGGAAAAACATTCAGTACTTC	CASSLRKNIQYF
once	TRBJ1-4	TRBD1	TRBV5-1	TGCGCCTGCGGGCCGAGGGACAGGAATGAAAAACTGTTTTTT	CACGPRDRNEKLFF
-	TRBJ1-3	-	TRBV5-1	TGCGCCAGCAGCGTGGACGGAGGAAACACCATATATTTT	CASSVDGGNTIYF
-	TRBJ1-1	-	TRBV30	TGTGCCTGGAGTCTCTCAGGCCTGAGGCTGGAAGCTTTCTTT	CAWSLSGLRLEAFF
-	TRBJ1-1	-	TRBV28	TGTGCCAGCAGTTTTATGGGGGCGGCGTTCCTTAGGGACACTGAAGCTTTCTTT	CASSFMGAAFLRDTEAFF
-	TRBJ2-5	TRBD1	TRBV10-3	TGTGCCACCACGGGGACAGGGAATAATCAAGAGACCCAGTACTTC	CATTGTGNNQETQYF
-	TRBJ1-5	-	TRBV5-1	TGCGCCAGCAGCTTGGACGGGACGGGGAATCAGCCCCAGCATTTT	CASSLDGTGNQPQHF